The 7 T cell receptor beta chains below were found in one sample sequenced in a study of T cells in lung cancer brain metastases. Sequencing used immunoSEQ multiplex PCR; TCRdb keeps in-frame clones, though not all of them. The sample contains about 4,800 clones, roughly 85% of which appear only once. Sequenced sample: tumor tissue from the primary lung tumor. The receptors here all came from a woman aged 45-60 years with non-small cell lung cancer.

The CDR3 loop is CASSPQGLEGYTF. The CDR3, as DNA: TGTGCCAGCAGTCCACAGGGTTTAGAGGGCTACACCTTC. The chain recombines TRBV6-5 with TRBJ1-2; the D gene is possibly TRBD1 (6 bases). Germline loops: CDR1 MNHEY, CDR2 SVGAGI. V was cut by 5 bases and J by 8 bases, with 15 bases left in between. The CDR3 contains 13 residues.

The chain employs TRBV7-2 and TRBJ2-4, with 11 bases that match TRBD2. J gave up 0 bases and V 0 bases, and 1 base lay outside the gene matches. CDR3 length: 17 amino acids. Germline CDR1 reads SGHTA; CDR2 reads FQGNSA. CDR3 nucleotides: TGTGCCAGCAGCTTAGCTGGACTAGCGGGAGCCAAAAACATTCAGTACTTC. Translated: CASSLAGLAGAKNIQYF. The full variable domain, completed using reference TRBV7-2 and TRBJ2-4, is GAGVSQSPSNKVTEKGKDVELRCDPISGHTALYWYRQSLGQGLEFLIYFQGNSAPDKSGLPSDRFSAERTGGSVSTLTIQRTQQEDSAVYLCASSLAGLAGAKNIQYFGAGTRLSVL.

The rearrangement uses TRBV7-9 and TRBJ2-5, with a tentative D call TRBD1 (5 bases). The CDR3 extends over 14 amino acids. V lost 7 bases and J lost 1, with 13 bases in between. Germline V CDR1 and CDR2: SEHNR, FQNEAQ (reference sequence). The CDR3 bases are TGTGCCAGCATCCCTTTCGACAGCCAAGAGACCCAGTACTTC. Amino acids: CASIPFDSQETQYF.

The chain carries TRBV6-6 and TRBJ1-1, with 8 bases that match TRBD1. Germline values: CDR1 MNHNY, CDR2 SVGAGI (reference sequence). The CDR3 runs to 13 residues. Unmatched junction bases numbered 6, after V lost 2 bases and J lost 10 bases. CDR3 in amino acids: CASSYPGGDGAFF. CDR3 bases: TGTGCCAGCAGTTACCCAGGGGGCGACGGAGCTTTCTTT.

The rearrangement uses TRBV25-1 and TRBJ2-7; 11 bases line up with TRBD2. This CDR3 has 13 amino acids. Germline values: CDR1 MGHDK, CDR2 SYGVNS. V lost 10 bases and J lost 6; bases outside the gene matches: 8. CDR3 sequence (DNA): TGTGCCATCCCACTAGCGGGAGTTCCCGAGCAGTACGTC. This codes for CAIPLAGVPEQYV.

The V gene is TRBV30, the J gene TRBJ1-2; 7 bases are shared with TRBD1. The CDR3 sequence is 15 residues long. The V gene end was trimmed by 0 bases and the J gene end by 5 bases; junction bases not matched to a gene: 9. Germline assignment: CDR1 GTSNPN and CDR2 SVGIG (reference sequence). DNA for the CDR3: TGTGCCTGGAGTGTACCCGGGGGACAGTCGTATGGCTACACCTTC. It yields the protein CAWSVPGGQSYGYTF.

V and J are TRBV5-4 and TRBJ1-1; D uncertain. The germline V gene has CDR1 SGHNT and CDR2 YYREEE (reference sequence). The length of the CDR3 is 14 residues. Trimming stripped 4 bases from V and 1 base from J, with 11 bases between. In nucleotides, the CDR3 is TGTGCCAGCAGCCTCCTATGGGGGAACACTGAAGCTTTCTTT. Its translation: CASSLLWGNTEAFF.